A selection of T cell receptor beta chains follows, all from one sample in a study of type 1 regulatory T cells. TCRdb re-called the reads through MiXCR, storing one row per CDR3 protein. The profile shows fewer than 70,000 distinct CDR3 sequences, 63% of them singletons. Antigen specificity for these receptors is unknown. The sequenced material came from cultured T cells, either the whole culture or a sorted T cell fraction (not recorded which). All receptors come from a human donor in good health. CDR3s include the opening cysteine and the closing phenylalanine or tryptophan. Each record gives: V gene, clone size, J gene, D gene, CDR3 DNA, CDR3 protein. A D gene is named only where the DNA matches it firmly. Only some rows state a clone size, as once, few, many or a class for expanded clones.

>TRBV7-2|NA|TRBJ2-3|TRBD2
TGTGCCAGCAGCTTAGCCGGGACTAGCGGGAGGCTGGATACGCAGTATTTT
CASSLAGTSGRLDTQYF
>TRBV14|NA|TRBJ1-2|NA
TGTGCCAGCAGCCAAGGGATAGGACTCAACGGCTACACCTTC
CASSQGIGLNGYTF
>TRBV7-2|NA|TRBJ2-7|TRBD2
TGTGCCAGCAGCCCCCCACTAGCGGGAGGGGAGGCCTACGAGCAGTACTTC
CASSPPLAGGEAYEQYF
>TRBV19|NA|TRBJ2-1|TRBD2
TGTGCCAGTAGTATTAGCGGGTACTACAATGAGCAGTTCTTC
CASSISGYYNEQFF
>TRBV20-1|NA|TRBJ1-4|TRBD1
TGCAGTGCTAGTAATCCGGGACAGGGAGGCGAAAAACTGTTTTTT
CSASNPGQGGEKLFF
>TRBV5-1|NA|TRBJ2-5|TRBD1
TGCGCCAGCAGCACTGGACAGGGGTATAGAGAGACCCAGTACTTC
CASSTGQGYRETQYF
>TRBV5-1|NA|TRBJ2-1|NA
TGCGCCAGCAGCCCGGACAGTAACAATGAGCAGTTCTTC
CASSPDSNNEQFF
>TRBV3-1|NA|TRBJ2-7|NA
TGTGCCAGCAGCCAGTCAGGATCCTACGAGCAGTACTTC
CASSQSGSYEQYF
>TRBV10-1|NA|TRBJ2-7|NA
TGCGCCAGCAGTGAGAGTCGGGGCGGGGAGCAGTACTTC
CASSESRGGEQYF
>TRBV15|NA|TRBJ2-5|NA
TGTGCCACCAGCAGAGATCCCGGGGGCCAAGAGACCCAGTACTTC
CATSRDPGGQETQYF
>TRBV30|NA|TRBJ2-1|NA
TGTGCCTGGAGTGTATCGGGAGCGGTCAATGAGCAGTTCTTC
CAWSVSGAVNEQFF
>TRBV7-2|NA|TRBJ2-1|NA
TGTGCCAGCAGCCCCCTCTTCTTAAGAGGCTCCTACAATGAGCAGTTCTTC
CASSPLFLRGSYNEQFF
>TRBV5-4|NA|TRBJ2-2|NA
TGTGCCAGCAGCTTGGTACAGAACACCGGGGAGCTGTTTTTT
CASSLVQNTGELFF
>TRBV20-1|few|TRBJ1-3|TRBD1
TGCAGTGCTAGGAGGACAGGGCGTATCTCAGTCTCTGGAAACACCATATATTTT
CSARRTGRISVSGNTIYF
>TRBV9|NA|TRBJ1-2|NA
TGTGCCAGCAGCGTAGCTACGACAGCGCCGGGCTACACCTTC
CASSVATTAPGYTF
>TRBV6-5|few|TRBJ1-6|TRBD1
TGTGCCAGCACCTCGACAGGGAATTCACCCCTCCACTTT
CASTSTGNSPLHF
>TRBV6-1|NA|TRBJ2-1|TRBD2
TGTGCCAGCAGAATCTACTCAAGCGGGAGCTCCTACAATGAGCAGTTCTTC
CASRIYSSGSSYNEQFF
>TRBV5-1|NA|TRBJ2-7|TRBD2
TGCGCCAGCAGCTTGTTTGGGGGGGACTACGAGCAGTACTTC
CASSLFGGDYEQYF
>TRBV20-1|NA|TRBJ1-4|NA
TGCAGTGCTAGAGATCGGTTTCCACTAGGGAAACTGTTTTTT
CSARDRFPLGKLFF
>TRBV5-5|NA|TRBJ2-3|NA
TGTGCCAGCAGCTTCCCATTCACAGATACGCAGTATTTT
CASSFPFTDTQYF
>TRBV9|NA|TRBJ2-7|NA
TGTGCCAGCAGCGTAGGGGGGACATTAGCCTACGAGCAGTACTTC
CASSVGGTLAYEQYF
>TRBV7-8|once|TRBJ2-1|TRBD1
TGTGCCAGCAGCCCGAGGCGGACAGGGAGAAATGAGCAGTTCTTC
CASSPRRTGRNEQFF
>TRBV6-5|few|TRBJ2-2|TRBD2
TGTGCCAGCAGTTCCCCTCAACTAGCGGGAGGCACCGGGGAGCTGTTTTTT
CASSSPQLAGGTGELFF
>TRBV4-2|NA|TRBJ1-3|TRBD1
TGTGCCAGCAGCCAAGACCGGGACAGGGGGAGAAACACCATATATTTT
CASSQDRDRGRNTIYF
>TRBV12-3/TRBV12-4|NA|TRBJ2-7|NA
TGTGCCAGCAGTTTAAGGACCGCGTCCTACGAGCAGTACTTC
CASSLRTASYEQYF
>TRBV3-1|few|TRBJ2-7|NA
TGTGCCAGCAGCCAAGGACGGCCCGCCTACGAGCAGTACTTC
CASSQGRPAYEQYF
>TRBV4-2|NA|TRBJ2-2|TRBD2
TGTGCCAGCAGCGAGGGGACTAGCGGGAGTGATGACACCGGGGAGCTGTTTTTT
CASSEGTSGSDDTGELFF
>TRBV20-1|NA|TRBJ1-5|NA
TGCAGTGCTACAGAACAGCATAGCAATCAGCCCCAGCATTTT
CSATEQHSNQPQHF
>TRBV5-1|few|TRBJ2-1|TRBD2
TGCGCCAGCAGCTTGGTTAGCGGGTCTCCCAATGAGCAGTTCTTC
CASSLVSGSPNEQFF
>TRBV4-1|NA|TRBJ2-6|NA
TGCGCCAGCAGCCGGATCGCGGGTACCTCTGGGGCCAACGTCCTGACTTTC
CASSRIAGTSGANVLTF
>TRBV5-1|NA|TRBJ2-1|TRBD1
TGCGCCAGCAGCTCCGGCTTCGGGACAGGGGCGAATGAGCAGTTCTTC
CASSSGFGTGANEQFF
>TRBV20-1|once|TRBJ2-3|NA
TGCAGTGCGAGCCAAACAGATACGCAGTATTTT
CSASQTDTQYF
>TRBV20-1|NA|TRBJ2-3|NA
TGCAGTGCTAGAGATTTTGTAACGGGTCGCACAGATACGCAGTATTTT
CSARDFVTGRTDTQYF
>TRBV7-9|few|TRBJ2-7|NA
TGTGCCAGCAGCTTCGGGAGCCTCCAAAGCCCCTACGAGCAGTACTTC
CASSFGSLQSPYEQYF
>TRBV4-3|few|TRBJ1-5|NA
TGCGCCAGCAGCCCGGGGGTTAATAGCAATCAGCCCCAGCATTTT
CASSPGVNSNQPQHF
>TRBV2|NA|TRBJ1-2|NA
TGTGCCAGCAGTGAACAGGGAGTAGAGTCCTATGGCTACACCTTC
CASSEQGVESYGYTF